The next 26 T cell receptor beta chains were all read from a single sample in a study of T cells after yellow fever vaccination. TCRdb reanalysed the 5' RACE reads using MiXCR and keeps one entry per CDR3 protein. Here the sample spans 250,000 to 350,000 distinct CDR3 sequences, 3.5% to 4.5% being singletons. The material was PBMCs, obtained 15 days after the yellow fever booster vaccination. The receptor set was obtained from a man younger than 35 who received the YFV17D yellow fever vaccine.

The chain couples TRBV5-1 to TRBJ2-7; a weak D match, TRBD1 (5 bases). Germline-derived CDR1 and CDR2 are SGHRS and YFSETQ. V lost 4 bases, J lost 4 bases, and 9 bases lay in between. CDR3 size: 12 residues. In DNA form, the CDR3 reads TGCGCCAGCAGCGTAGACAGTTACGAGCAGTACTTC. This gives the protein CASSVDSYEQYF.

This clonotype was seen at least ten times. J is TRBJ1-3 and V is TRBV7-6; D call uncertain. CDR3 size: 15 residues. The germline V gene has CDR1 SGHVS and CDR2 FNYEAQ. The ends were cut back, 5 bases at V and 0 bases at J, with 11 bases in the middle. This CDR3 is CASSPGGSSGNTIYF. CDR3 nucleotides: TGTGCCAGCAGCCCCGGTGGGAGCTCTGGAAACACCATATATTTT.

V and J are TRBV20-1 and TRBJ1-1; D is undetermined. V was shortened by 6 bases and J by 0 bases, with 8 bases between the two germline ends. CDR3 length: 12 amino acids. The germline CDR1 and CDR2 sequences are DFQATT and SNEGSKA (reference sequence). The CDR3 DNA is TGCAGTGCCCCTTTCATGAACACTGAAGCTTTCTTT. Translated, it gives CSAPFMNTEAFF.

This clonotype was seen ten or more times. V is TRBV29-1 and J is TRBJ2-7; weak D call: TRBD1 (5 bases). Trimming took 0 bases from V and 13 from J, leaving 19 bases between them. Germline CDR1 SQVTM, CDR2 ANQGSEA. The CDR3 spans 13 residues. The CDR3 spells CSVEDLMAGCRYF. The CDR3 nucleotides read TGCAGCGTTGAAGATCTTATGGCAGGGTGTCGTTACTTC.

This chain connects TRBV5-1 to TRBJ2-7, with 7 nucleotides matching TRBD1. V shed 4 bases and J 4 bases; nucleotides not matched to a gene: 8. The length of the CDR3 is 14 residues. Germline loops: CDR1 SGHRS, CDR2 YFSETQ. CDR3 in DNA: TGCGCCAGCAGCACTACGACAGGGCCGTACGAGCAGTACTTC. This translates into CASSTTTGPYEQYF. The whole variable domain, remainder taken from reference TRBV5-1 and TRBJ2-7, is KAGVTQTPRYLIKTRGQQVTLSCSPISGHRSVSWYQQTPGQGLQFLFEYFSETQRNKGNFPGRFSGRQFSNSRSEMNVSTLELGDSALYLCASSTTTGPYEQYFGPGTRLTVT.

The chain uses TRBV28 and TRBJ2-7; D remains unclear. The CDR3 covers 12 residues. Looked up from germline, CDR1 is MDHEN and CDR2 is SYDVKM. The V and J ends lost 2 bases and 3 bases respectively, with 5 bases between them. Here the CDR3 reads CASSLNGYEQYV. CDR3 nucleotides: TGTGCCAGCAGTTTAAACGGCTACGAGCAGTACGTC.

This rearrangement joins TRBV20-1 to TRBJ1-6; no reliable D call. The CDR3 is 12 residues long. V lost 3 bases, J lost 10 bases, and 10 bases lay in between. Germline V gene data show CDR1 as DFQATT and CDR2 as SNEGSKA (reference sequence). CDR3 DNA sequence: TGCAGTGCTAGGCGCGGATTATCACCCCTCCACTTT. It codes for CSARRGLSPLHF.

CDR3 coding DNA: TGTGCCAGCAGTTCTTACATGCCAACAACTCAGCCCCAGCATTTT. The encoded protein is CASSSYMPTTQPQHF. The J gene is TRBJ1-5, the V gene TRBV6-5; no firm D call. The CDR3 is made up of 15 amino acids. The V gene lost 4 bases and the J gene lost 6 bases, with 16 bases spanning the gap. Germline-derived CDR1 and CDR2 are MNHEY and SVGAGI.

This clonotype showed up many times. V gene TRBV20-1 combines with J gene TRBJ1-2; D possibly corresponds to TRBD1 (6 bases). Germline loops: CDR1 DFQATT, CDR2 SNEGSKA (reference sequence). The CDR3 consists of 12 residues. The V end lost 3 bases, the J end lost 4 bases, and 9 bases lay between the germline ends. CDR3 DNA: TGCAGTGCTAGCACAGGGATCTATGGCTACACCTTC. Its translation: CSASTGIYGYTF.

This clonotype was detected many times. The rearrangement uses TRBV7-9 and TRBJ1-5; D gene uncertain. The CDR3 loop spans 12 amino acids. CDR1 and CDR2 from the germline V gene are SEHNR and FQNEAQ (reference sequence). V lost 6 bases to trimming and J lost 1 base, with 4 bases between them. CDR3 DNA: TGTGCCAGCAGTGTCAGCAATCAGCCCCAGCATTTT. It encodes CASSVSNQPQHF.

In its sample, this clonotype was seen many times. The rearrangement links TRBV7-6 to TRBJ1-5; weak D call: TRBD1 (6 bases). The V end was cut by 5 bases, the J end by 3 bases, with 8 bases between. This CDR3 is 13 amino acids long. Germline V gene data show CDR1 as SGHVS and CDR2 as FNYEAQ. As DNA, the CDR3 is TGTGCCAGCAGCCGGACAGTCAATCAGCCCCAGCATTTT. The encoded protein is CASSRTVNQPQHF.

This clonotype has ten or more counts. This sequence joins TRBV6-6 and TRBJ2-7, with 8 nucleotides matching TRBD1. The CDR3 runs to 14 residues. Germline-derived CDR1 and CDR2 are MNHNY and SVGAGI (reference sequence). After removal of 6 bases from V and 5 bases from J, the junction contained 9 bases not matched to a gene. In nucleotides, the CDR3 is TGTGCCAGCAGGGGCGGAGACAGGGGCCACGAGCAGTACTTC. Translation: CASRGGDRGHEQYF.

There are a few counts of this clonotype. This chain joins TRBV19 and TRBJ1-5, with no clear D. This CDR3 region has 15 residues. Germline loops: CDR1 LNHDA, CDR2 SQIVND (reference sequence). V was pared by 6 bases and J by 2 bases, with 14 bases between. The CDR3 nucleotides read TGTGCCAGTAGCGCGGACCCGGGCGGCAATCAGCCCCAGCATTTT. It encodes CASSADPGGNQPQHF.

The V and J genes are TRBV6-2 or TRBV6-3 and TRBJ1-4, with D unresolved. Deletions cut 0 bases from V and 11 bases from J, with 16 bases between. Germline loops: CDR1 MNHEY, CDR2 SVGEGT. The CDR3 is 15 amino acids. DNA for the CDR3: TGTGCCAGCAGTTACTCGGGATACTCCGCGGAGAAACTGTTTTTT. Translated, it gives CASSYSGYSAEKLFF.

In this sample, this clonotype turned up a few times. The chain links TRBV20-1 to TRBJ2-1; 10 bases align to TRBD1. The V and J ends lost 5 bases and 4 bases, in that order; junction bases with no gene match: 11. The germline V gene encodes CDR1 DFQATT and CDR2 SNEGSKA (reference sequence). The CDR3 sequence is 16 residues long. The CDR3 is CSALATRDRGYNEQFF. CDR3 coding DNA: TGCAGTGCTCTCGCCACCCGGGACAGGGGATACAATGAGCAGTTCTTC.

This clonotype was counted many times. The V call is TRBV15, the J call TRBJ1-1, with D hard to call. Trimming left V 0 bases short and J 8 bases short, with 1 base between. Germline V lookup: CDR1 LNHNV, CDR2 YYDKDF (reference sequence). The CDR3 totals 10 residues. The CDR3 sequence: CATSREEAFF. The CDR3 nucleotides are TGTGCCACCAGCAGAGAAGAAGCTTTCTTT. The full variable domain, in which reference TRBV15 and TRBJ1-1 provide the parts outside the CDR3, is DAMVIQNPRYQVTQFGKPVTLSCSQTLNHNVMYWYQQKSSQAPKLLFHYYDKDFNNEADTPDNFQSRRPNTSFCFLDIRSPGLGDTAMYLCATSREEAFFGQGTRLTVV.

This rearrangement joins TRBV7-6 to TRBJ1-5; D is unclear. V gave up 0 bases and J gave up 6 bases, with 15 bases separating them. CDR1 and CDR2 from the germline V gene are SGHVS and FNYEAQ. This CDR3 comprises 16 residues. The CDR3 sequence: CASSLAASLPIQPQHF. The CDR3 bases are TGTGCCAGCAGCTTAGCGGCAAGCTTGCCAATTCAGCCCCAGCATTTT. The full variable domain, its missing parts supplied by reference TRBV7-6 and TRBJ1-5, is GAGVSQSPRYKVTKRGQDVALRCDPISGHVSLYWYRQALGQGPEFLTYFNYEAQQDKSGLPNDRFSAERPEGSISTLTIQRTEQRDSAMYRCASSLAASLPIQPQHFGDGTRLSIL.

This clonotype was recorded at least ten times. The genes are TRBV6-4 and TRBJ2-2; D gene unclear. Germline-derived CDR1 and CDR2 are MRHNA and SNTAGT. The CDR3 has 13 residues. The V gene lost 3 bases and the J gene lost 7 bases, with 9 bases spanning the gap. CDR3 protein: CASSEIWGGELFF. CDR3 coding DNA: TGTGCCAGCAGTGAAATATGGGGCGGGGAGCTGTTTTTT.

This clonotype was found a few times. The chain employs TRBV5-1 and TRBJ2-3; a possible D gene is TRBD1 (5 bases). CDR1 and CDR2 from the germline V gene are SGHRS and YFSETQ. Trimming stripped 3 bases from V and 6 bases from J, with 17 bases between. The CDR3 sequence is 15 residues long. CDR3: CASSSPVGQSDTQYF. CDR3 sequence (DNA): TGCGCCAGCAGCTCTCCGGTGGGGCAATCGGATACGCAGTATTTT.

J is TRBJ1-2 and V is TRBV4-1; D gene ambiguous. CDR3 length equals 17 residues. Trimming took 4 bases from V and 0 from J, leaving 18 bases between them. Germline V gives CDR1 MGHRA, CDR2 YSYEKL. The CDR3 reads CASSPPGRARANYGYTF. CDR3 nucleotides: TGCGCCAGCAGCCCCCCAGGAAGGGCGAGAGCTAACTATGGCTACACCTTC.

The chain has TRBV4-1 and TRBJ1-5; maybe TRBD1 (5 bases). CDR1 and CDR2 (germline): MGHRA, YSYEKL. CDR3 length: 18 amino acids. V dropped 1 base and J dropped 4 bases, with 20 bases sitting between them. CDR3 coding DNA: TGCGCCAGCAGCCAAGGGCCAGGAACCGGGACGCTGAATCAGCCCCAGCATTTT. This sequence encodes CASSQGPGTGTLNQPQHF.

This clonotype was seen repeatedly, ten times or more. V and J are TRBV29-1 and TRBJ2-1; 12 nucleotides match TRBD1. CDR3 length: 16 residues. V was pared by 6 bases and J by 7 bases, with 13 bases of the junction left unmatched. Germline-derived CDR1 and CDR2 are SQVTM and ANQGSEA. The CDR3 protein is CSVRDRGRSRGNEQFF. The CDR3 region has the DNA TGCAGCGTCCGGGACAGGGGGCGATCTAGGGGGAATGAGCAGTTCTTC.

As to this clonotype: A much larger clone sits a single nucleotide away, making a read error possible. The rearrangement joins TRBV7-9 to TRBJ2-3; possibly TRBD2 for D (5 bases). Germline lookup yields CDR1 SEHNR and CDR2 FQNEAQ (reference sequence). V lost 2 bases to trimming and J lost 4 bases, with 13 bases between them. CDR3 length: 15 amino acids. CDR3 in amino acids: CASSLLPGSADTQYF. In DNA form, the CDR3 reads TGTGCCAGCAGCTTATTGCCTGGGAGCGCAGATACGCAGTATTTT.

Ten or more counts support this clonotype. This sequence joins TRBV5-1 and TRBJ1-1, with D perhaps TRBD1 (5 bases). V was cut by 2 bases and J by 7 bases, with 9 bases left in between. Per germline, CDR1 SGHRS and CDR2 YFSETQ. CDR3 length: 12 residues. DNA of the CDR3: TGCGCCAGCAGCTTTCAGGGAAATGAAGCTTTCTTT. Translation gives CASSFQGNEAFF. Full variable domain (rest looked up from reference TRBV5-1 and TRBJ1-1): KAGVTQTPRYLIKTRGQQVTLSCSPISGHRSVSWYQQTPGQGLQFLFEYFSETQRNKGNFPGRFSGRQFSNSRSEMNVSTLELGDSALYLCASSFQGNEAFFGQGTRLTVV.

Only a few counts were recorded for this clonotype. The CDR3: CASSLGRGLNNEQFF. In DNA form, the CDR3 reads TGCGCCAGCAGCTTGGGGCGGGGGCTAAACAATGAGCAGTTCTTC. The chain has TRBV5-1 and TRBJ2-1; weak D call: TRBD2 (7 bases). The V gene's germline CDR1 is SGHRS and CDR2 YFSETQ. The CDR3 extends over 15 amino acids. V was pared by 0 bases and J by 5 bases, with 12 bases between.

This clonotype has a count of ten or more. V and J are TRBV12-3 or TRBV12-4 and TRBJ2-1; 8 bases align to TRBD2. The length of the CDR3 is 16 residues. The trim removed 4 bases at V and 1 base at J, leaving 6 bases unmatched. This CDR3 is CASSYRGGWSYNEQFF. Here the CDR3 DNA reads TGTGCCAGCAGTTATCGGGGGGGCTGGTCCTACAATGAGCAGTTCTTC.